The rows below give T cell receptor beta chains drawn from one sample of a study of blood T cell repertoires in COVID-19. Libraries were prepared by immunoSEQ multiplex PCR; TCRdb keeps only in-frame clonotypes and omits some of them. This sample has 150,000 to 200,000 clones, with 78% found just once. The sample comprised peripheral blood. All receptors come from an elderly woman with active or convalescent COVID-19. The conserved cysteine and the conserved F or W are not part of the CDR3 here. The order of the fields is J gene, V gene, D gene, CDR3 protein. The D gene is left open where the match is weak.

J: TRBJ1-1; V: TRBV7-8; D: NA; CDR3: ASSLEQGRGAF
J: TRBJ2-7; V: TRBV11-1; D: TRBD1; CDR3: ASSLGTGAERQY
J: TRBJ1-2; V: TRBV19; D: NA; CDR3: ASSYRLYGYT
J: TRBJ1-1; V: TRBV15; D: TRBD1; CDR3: ATSRGGAGGNTEAF
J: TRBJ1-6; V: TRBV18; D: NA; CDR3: ASSLDHPGNSPLH
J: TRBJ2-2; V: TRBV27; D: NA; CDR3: ASSLLTGELF
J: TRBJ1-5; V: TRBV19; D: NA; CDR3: ASSIPRFNQPQH
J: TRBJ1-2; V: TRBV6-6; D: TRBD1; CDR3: ASSPSGPVDRGRGYT
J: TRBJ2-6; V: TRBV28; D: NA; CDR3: ASSPGGAGANVLT
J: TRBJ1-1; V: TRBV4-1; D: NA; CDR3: ASSLPGRHLNTEAF
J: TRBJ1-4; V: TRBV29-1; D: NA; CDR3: SVGRGQFGNEKLF
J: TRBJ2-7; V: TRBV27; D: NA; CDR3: ASSLGHGYEQY
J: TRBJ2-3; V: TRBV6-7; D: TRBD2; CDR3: ASSYSTSGAGDTQY
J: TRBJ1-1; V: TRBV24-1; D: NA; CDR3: ATSGQANTEAF
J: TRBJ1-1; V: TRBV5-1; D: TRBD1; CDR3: ASSLDRGKPNTEAF
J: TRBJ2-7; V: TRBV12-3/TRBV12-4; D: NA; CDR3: ASSFGLGYEQY
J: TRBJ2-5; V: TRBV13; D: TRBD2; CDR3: ASSYSSGVQETQY
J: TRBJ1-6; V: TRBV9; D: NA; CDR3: ASSPRGDSANSPLH
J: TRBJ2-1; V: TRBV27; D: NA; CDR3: ASSLSGGNEQF
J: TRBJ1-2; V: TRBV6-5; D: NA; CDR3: ASSYRPGEYGYT
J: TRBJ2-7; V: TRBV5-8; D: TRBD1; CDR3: ASSYTGTGDDEQY
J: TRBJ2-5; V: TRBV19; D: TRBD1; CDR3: ASRRGTGLYQETQY
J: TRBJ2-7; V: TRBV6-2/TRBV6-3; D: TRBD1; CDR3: ASSRTGTASYEQY
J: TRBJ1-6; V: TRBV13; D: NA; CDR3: ASSLRSGAYNSPLH
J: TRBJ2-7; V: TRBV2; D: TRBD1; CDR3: ASSLQGAGEQY
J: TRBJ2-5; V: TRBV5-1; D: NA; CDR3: ASSPAGIYQETQY
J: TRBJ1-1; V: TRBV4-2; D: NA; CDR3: ASSQVSSREGAF
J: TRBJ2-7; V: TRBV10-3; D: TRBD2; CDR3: AISDSGGLSYEQY
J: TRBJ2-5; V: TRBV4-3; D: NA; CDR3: ASSQDNPASPETQY
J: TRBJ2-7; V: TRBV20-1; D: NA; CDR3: SASLGLAYEQY
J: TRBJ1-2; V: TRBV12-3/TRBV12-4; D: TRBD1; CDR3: ASSPGGRYGYT
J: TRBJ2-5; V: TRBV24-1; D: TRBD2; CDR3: ATSDFPSGGVETQY
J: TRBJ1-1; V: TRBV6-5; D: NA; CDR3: ARPVRGCAEAF
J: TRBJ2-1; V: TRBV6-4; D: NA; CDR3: ASSEASGANEQF
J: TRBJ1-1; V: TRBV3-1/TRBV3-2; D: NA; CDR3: ASSQDQYRPEAF
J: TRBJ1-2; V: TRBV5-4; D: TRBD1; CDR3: ASSPTQGFANYGYT
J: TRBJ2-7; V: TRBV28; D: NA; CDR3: ASSLRSGEEQY
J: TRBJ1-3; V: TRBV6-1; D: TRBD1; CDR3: ASSEGQGRSGNTIY
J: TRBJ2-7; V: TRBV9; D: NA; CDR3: ASSVGAGIDEQY
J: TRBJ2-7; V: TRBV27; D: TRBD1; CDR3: ASSWTGGNSEQY
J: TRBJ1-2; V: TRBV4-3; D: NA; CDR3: ASSQDGQGSYGYT
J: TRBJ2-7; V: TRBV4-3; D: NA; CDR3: ASSQAGLSIHEQY
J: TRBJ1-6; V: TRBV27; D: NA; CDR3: ASTNAPDNYNSPLH
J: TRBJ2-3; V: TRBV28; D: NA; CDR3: ASSLVQGYDTQY
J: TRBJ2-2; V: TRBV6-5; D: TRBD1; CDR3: ASSRGPGAGELF
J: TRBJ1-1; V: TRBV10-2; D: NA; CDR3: ASSGVGANTEAF